This TCR beta chain was identified during a study of human T cells and chemical hapten exposure. Overall study context: Patients additionally received therapeutic doses of diphenylcyclopropenone on the scalp once a week, and this continued throughout the roughly 22-week study.

TCRdb reprocessed the RACE reads with MiXCR, giving one entry per CDR3 protein. Here the sample spans around 260,000 distinct CDR3 sequences, about 8.1% being singletons. Points from the study as a whole: Positively correlated with patch test score were the counts of PT1 expanded TCRs. Expanded TCR sets contained significantly more large CDR3 similarity clusters than controls.

The CDR3 sequence is 14 residues long. V was clipped by 2 bases and J by 5 bases, with 12 bases between them. Time point in this sample: pre-sensitization, week 0. Treatment in this sample: therapeutic diphenylcyclopropenone sensitization with weekly scalp DPC. Patches went on only after blood had been drawn each time. In its sample, this clonotype was seen many times. Antigen specificity is unknown. The specimen comprised whole blood, sampled in connection with sensitization to the hapten diphenylcyclopropenone (DPC). J is TRBJ1-1 and V is TRBV12-3 or TRBV12-4; the D is unclear. This clonotype originated in a middle-aged woman with alopecia areata. Some clones in this sample may be carry-over from other donors' samples. This chain's CDR3 is CASSLSGSGTEAFF. In nucleotides, the CDR3 is TGTGCCAGCAGTTTAAGCGGGAGTGGGACTGAAGCTTTCTTT.